The table lists the clone carrying this TCR beta chain with a count of one. This record comes from a study of blood T cell repertoires in COVID-19. For the study at large: Researchers got acute and convalescent COVID-19 samples from the United States, Italy and Spain.

Losses at the gene ends were 3 bases for V and 2 bases for J; bases not matched to a gene: 15. The CDR3 totals 18 residues. Per germline, CDR1 SEHNR and CDR2 FQNEAQ (reference sequence). Generated by immunoSEQ multiplex PCR, the TCRdb table keeps only in-frame clones and is missing some. The sample has over 200,000 clones; 85% are singletons. V usage is TRBV7-9 and J usage is TRBJ2-5; 7 nucleotides agree with TRBD1. Sample: PBMCs or T cells enriched from blood (not recorded which). The clonotype originates from a man in his forties who had recovered from COVID-19. CDR3 sequence reads: CASSFRGSSRGRQETQYF. The DNA of the CDR3 is TGTGCCAGCAGCTTCAGGGGTTCTTCGAGGGGGCGACAAGAGACCCAGTACTTC.